This T cell receptor beta chain was captured by sequencing in a study of cytomegalovirus exposure and HLA in healthy donors. Study conclusions and caveats: It was in a later analysis that TCR association rates were seen to vary by HLA locus, highest for DRB1 and lowest for HLA-C. Cytomegalovirus-associated TCR beta chains were listed, numbering some 170.

This clone was counted a few times. The antigen is unknown. Donors in the study were healthy people who gave bone marrow. Use of 60 Vbeta and 13 Jbeta primers characterized the PCR. Data came from immunoSEQ multiplex PCR; TCRdb stores just in-frame clones and leaves some out. Of roughly 180,000 clones in the sample, 78% were seen once. Trimming took 7 bases from V and 6 from J, leaving 18 bases between them. The CDR3 is 14 residues long. Looked up from germline, CDR1 is SGHNT and CDR2 is YYREEE (reference sequence). The sequence came from a woman between 50 and 59 years old in good health and CMV-seropositive. The chain is built from TRBV5-4 and TRBJ2-3; D perhaps matches TRBD2 (7 bases). Sequencing input: PBMCs. CDR3 DNA sequence: TGTGCCAGCGCAAACCGGGGGGCCCAGGATACGCAGTATTTT. Protein: CASANRGAQDTQYF. The full variable domain, in which reference TRBV5-4 and TRBJ2-3 provide the parts outside the CDR3, is ETGVTQSPTHLIKTRGQQVTLRCSSQSGHNTVSWYQQALGQGPQFIFQYYREEENGRGNFPPRFSGLQFPNYSSELNVNALELDDSALYLCASANRGAQDTQYFGPGTRLTVL.